A selection of T cell receptor beta chains follows, all from one sample in a study of blood T cell repertoires in COVID-19. This table comes from immunoSEQ multiplex PCR, and its TCRdb copy is limited to in-frame clones, with some not included. The sample has roughly 130,000 clones, less than 85% seen once; the top ten hold more than 9%. Sequenced material: peripheral blood. Every receptor here comes from a woman in her sixties or seventies with acute or convalescent COVID-19. CDR3s include the opening cysteine and the closing phenylalanine or tryptophan. A D gene is named only where the DNA matches it firmly. Some rows mark clone size as missing; the rest say once, few, many or name a class of expanded clone.

clone_size: NA; v_call: TRBV2; j_call: TRBJ1-3; d_call: NA; cdr3_aa: CASSGIQGTGNTIYF; cdr3_nt: TGTGCCAGCAGTGGAATACAGGGAACTGGAAACACCATATATTTT
clone_size: NA; v_call: TRBV18; j_call: TRBJ1-2; d_call: TRBD1; cdr3_aa: CASSPRDSFDGYTF; cdr3_nt: TGTGCCAGCTCACCACGGGACAGTTTTGATGGCTACACCTTC
clone_size: NA; v_call: TRBV6-2/TRBV6-3; j_call: TRBJ1-2; d_call: NA; cdr3_aa: CASSRPRASYTF; cdr3_nt: TGTGCCAGCAGTCGACCCAGGGCTAGCTACACCTTC
clone_size: NA; v_call: TRBV7-3; j_call: TRBJ2-5; d_call: NA; cdr3_aa: CASSSGDQETQYF; cdr3_nt: TGTGCCAGCAGCTCCGGGGACCAAGAGACCCAGTACTTC
clone_size: once; v_call: TRBV19; j_call: TRBJ1-5; d_call: TRBD1; cdr3_aa: CASRKGQVQNQPQHF; cdr3_nt: TGTGCCAGTAGAAAAGGACAGGTTCAAAATCAGCCCCAGCATTTT
clone_size: NA; v_call: TRBV19; j_call: TRBJ2-7; d_call: TRBD1; cdr3_aa: CASSEGTAESYEQYF; cdr3_nt: TGTGCCAGTAGCGAGGGGACAGCGGAATCGTACGAGCAGTACTTC
clone_size: NA; v_call: TRBV18; j_call: TRBJ1-1; d_call: NA; cdr3_aa: CASSPTGHTEAFF; cdr3_nt: TGTGCCAGCTCACCCACAGGCCACACTGAAGCTTTCTTT
clone_size: NA; v_call: TRBV19; j_call: TRBJ1-2; d_call: NA; cdr3_aa: CASSLTTVHYRGYTF; cdr3_nt: TGTGCCAGTAGTCTGACGACAGTTCATTATCGGGGCTACACCTTC
clone_size: NA; v_call: TRBV3-1/TRBV3-2; j_call: TRBJ2-3; d_call: NA; cdr3_aa: CASSQVQLGDNTQYF; cdr3_nt: TGTGCCAGCAGCCAAGTACAATTGGGTGACAATACGCAGTATTTT
clone_size: NA; v_call: TRBV9; j_call: TRBJ1-1; d_call: NA; cdr3_aa: CASSVAGERTEAFF; cdr3_nt: TGTGCCAGCAGCGTAGCTGGTGAGAGGACTGAAGCTTTCTTT
clone_size: NA; v_call: TRBV7-9; j_call: TRBJ2-1; d_call: NA; cdr3_aa: CASSLRSSYNEQFF; cdr3_nt: TGTGCCAGCAGCTTAAGGAGCTCCTACAATGAGCAGTTCTTC
clone_size: NA; v_call: TRBV5-1; j_call: TRBJ2-1; d_call: TRBD1; cdr3_aa: CASSFYGTGVTHYNEQFF; cdr3_nt: TGCGCCAGCAGCTTTTATGGGACAGGGGTAACGCATTACAATGAGCAGTTCTTC
clone_size: NA; v_call: TRBV11-2; j_call: TRBJ1-1; d_call: TRBD1; cdr3_aa: CASSLVDRGTEAFF; cdr3_nt: TGTGCCAGCAGCTTAGTTGACAGGGGCACTGAAGCTTTCTTT
clone_size: NA; v_call: TRBV3-1/TRBV3-2; j_call: TRBJ1-1; d_call: NA; cdr3_aa: CASSQDRTKGYDVPNTEAFF; cdr3_nt: TGTGCCAGCAGCCAAGATCGAACAAAGGGGTACGATGTTCCGAACACTGAAGCTTTCTTT
clone_size: NA; v_call: TRBV10-3; j_call: TRBJ2-1; d_call: TRBD2; cdr3_aa: CAISGGAGGYNEQFF; cdr3_nt: TGTGCCATCAGTGGGGGAGCGGGGGGTTACAATGAGCAGTTCTTC
clone_size: NA; v_call: TRBV12-3/TRBV12-4; j_call: TRBJ2-2; d_call: NA; cdr3_aa: CASKGRGELFF; cdr3_nt: TGTGCCAGCAAGGGGCGCGGGGAGCTGTTTTTT
clone_size: few; v_call: TRBV5-5; j_call: TRBJ1-1; d_call: TRBD1; cdr3_aa: CASTWVAQGANSKAFF; cdr3_nt: TGTGCCAGCACCTGGGTCGCACAGGGGGCTAATTCTAAAGCTTTCTTT
clone_size: NA; v_call: TRBV7-2; j_call: TRBJ1-1; d_call: NA; cdr3_aa: CASSLAGGWAFF; cdr3_nt: TGTGCCAGCAGCTTAGCTGGGGGCTGGGCTTTCTTT
clone_size: NA; v_call: TRBV3-1/TRBV3-2; j_call: TRBJ2-7; d_call: NA; cdr3_aa: CASSQDRGSYEQYF; cdr3_nt: TGTGCCAGCAGCCAAGATAGGGGGTCCTACGAGCAGTACTTC
clone_size: NA; v_call: TRBV19; j_call: TRBJ1-5; d_call: NA; cdr3_aa: CASTMDSLNQPQHF; cdr3_nt: TGTGCCAGTACAATGGACAGCCTCAATCAGCCCCAGCATTTT
clone_size: NA; v_call: TRBV18; j_call: TRBJ1-1; d_call: NA; cdr3_aa: CASSSGLSQMAFF; cdr3_nt: TGTGCCAGCTCATCAGGGTTATCCCAAATGGCTTTCTTT
clone_size: NA; v_call: TRBV5-1; j_call: TRBJ2-1; d_call: TRBD2; cdr3_aa: CASSLLSSGVDEQFF; cdr3_nt: TGCGCCAGCAGCTTGTTGTCTAGCGGGGTCGATGAGCAGTTCTTC
clone_size: NA; v_call: TRBV12-3/TRBV12-4; j_call: TRBJ1-2; d_call: NA; cdr3_aa: CATHYNRHYGYTF; cdr3_nt: TGTGCCACCCACTACAACAGGCACTATGGCTACACCTTC